The rows below give T cell receptor beta chains drawn from one sample of a study of early T cells in non-severe SARS-CoV-2 infection. TCRdb re-analysed the 5' RACE reads in MiXCR, keeping a single row per CDR3 protein. The data show tens of thousands of distinct CDR3 sequences, roughly 7.1% seen once. The specimen sequenced was whole blood. Receptors originate from an adult who was a healthcare worker with PCR-confirmed SARS-CoV-2 infection or an uninfected control (not recorded which). CDR3s include the opening cysteine and the closing phenylalanine or tryptophan. A D gene is named only where the DNA matches it firmly. Only part of the rows carry a size: once, few, many, or a class if the clone is expanded.

J: TRBJ2-7; V: TRBV12-3/TRBV12-4; D: TRBD1; size: .; DNA: TGTGCCAGCAGCCCTGAGGGGGCAGGGGAGTTCTCCTACGAGCAGTACTTC; CDR3: CASSPEGAGEFSYEQYF
J: TRBJ2-1; V: TRBV2; D: .; size: few; DNA: TGTGCCAGCAGTGAAGTTCACGGGTTCTTC; CDR3: CASSEVHGFF
J: TRBJ1-6; V: TRBV7-9; D: .; size: .; DNA: TGTGCCAGCAGCTTACCACCGGGGGCGGATTCACCCCTCCACTTT; CDR3: CASSLPPGADSPLHF
J: TRBJ2-3; V: TRBV5-4; D: TRBD2; size: .; DNA: TGTGCCAGCAGCTCTCCGGGACTAGCGGGCGAGGGGGATACGCAGTATTTT; CDR3: CASSSPGLAGEGDTQYF
J: TRBJ2-1; V: TRBV6-2/TRBV6-3; D: TRBD2; size: .; DNA: TGTGCCAGCAGCTTACTAGCGGGGGGCCCCATTTCCTACAATGAGCAGTTCTTC; CDR3: CASSLLAGGPISYNEQFF
J: TRBJ2-1; V: TRBV11-1; D: .; size: many; DNA: TGTGCCAGCAGCCAGGGACCCATGCCCAATGAGCAGTTCTTC; CDR3: CASSQGPMPNEQFF
J: TRBJ2-3; V: TRBV12-3/TRBV12-4; D: .; size: many; DNA: TGTGCCAGCTCGATCGGCCTGGGCACAGATACGCAGTATTTT; CDR3: CASSIGLGTDTQYF
J: TRBJ2-1; V: TRBV18; D: TRBD1; size: .; DNA: TGTGCCAGCTCACCTCCCGGGACAGAAAATGAGCAGTTCTTC; CDR3: CASSPPGTENEQFF
J: TRBJ2-2; V: TRBV30; D: TRBD1; size: .; DNA: TGTGCCTGGGACAGGGGGTGGTTGGTCACCGGGGAGCTGTTTTTT; CDR3: CAWDRGWLVTGELFF
J: TRBJ2-3; V: TRBV12-3/TRBV12-4; D: .; size: .; DNA: TGTGCCAGCAGCTCCCCCCGGGCCAGCACAGATACGCAGTATTTT; CDR3: CASSSPRASTDTQYF
J: TRBJ2-1; V: TRBV7-2; D: .; size: few; DNA: TGTGCCAGCAGCTCCGCGGGAATTACCTACAATGAGCAGTTCTTC; CDR3: CASSSAGITYNEQFF
J: TRBJ2-3; V: TRBV7-2; D: .; size: .; DNA: TGTGCCAGCAGCTTATGGGGTGGTACGCAGTATTTT; CDR3: CASSLWGGTQYF
J: TRBJ2-2; V: TRBV6-5; D: TRBD2; size: .; DNA: TGTGCCAGCAGGCCCCAAGGCGGGAGGCTGTTTTTT; CDR3: CASRPQGGRLFF
J: TRBJ1-1; V: TRBV2; D: .; size: few; DNA: TGTGCCAGCAGTGAATTACAACCGAACACTGAAGCTTTCTTT; CDR3: CASSELQPNTEAFF
J: TRBJ2-5; V: TRBV11-2; D: .; size: many; DNA: TGTGCCAGCAGCTTAGTAGGGGGCCAAGAGACCCAGTACTTC; CDR3: CASSLVGGQETQYF
J: TRBJ1-1; V: TRBV20-1; D: .; size: many; DNA: TGCAGTGCTAGACAACCAACGGGACACTCGTCAGCTTTCTTT; CDR3: CSARQPTGHSSAFF
J: TRBJ1-5; V: TRBV2; D: .; size: many; DNA: TGTGCCAGCAGTCCGGTCAATCAGCCCCAGCATTTT; CDR3: CASSPVNQPQHF
J: TRBJ1-6; V: TRBV5-1; D: .; size: few; DNA: TGCGCCAGCAGCTTCAGTGGACGGGATGATTCACCCCTCCACTTT; CDR3: CASSFSGRDDSPLHF
J: TRBJ2-7; V: TRBV20-1; D: .; size: many; DNA: TGCAGTGCTAGAGATGGGACTGGGATCACCTACGAGCAGTACTTC; CDR3: CSARDGTGITYEQYF
J: TRBJ1-5; V: TRBV12-3/TRBV12-4; D: .; size: many; DNA: TGTGCCAGCAGTTTAAGGCAAGGAGGCGGCAATCAGCCCCAGCATTTT; CDR3: CASSLRQGGGNQPQHF
J: TRBJ2-3; V: TRBV2; D: .; size: many; DNA: TGTGCCAGCAGTGACCCACTCCAGGGGTCAGATACGCAGTATTTT; CDR3: CASSDPLQGSDTQYF
J: TRBJ1-2; V: TRBV12-3/TRBV12-4; D: .; size: .; DNA: TGTGCCAGCAGTCTGCGTGACAGACGGAACTATGGCTACACCTTC; CDR3: CASSLRDRRNYGYTF
J: TRBJ1-2; V: TRBV4-3; D: .; size: many; DNA: TGCGCCAGCAGCCAAGATTTTTCGACGGGTGGCTACACCTTC; CDR3: CASSQDFSTGGYTF
J: TRBJ2-1; V: TRBV29-1; D: TRBD1; size: many; DNA: TGCAGCGTTGAAACAGGGGGACCTTACAATGAGCAGTTCTTC; CDR3: CSVETGGPYNEQFF
J: TRBJ1-3; V: TRBV7-9; D: .; size: many; DNA: TGTGCCAGCAGCTTAGCAATGGATAACTCTGGAAACACCATATATTTT; CDR3: CASSLAMDNSGNTIYF
J: TRBJ2-1; V: TRBV6-2/TRBV6-3; D: .; size: .; DNA: TGTGCCAGCAGTTACGAGAACCTTTACAATGAGCAGTTCTTC; CDR3: CASSYENLYNEQFF
J: TRBJ1-1; V: TRBV12-3/TRBV12-4; D: .; size: .; DNA: TGTGCCAGCAGATTTGAGGGCACTGAAGCTTTCTTT; CDR3: CASRFEGTEAFF
J: TRBJ2-5; V: TRBV12-3/TRBV12-4; D: TRBD2; size: few; DNA: TGTGCCAGCAAGGCCGGTAGCGGGGGGGGAGAGACCCAGTACTTC; CDR3: CASKAGSGGGETQYF
J: TRBJ2-7; V: TRBV6-6; D: .; size: .; DNA: TGTGCCAGCAGTCACGCACCGGGTTACGAGCAGTACTTC; CDR3: CASSHAPGYEQYF
J: TRBJ2-6; V: TRBV6-5; D: .; size: .; DNA: TGTGCCAGCAGTGTCTCTGGGGCCAACGTCCTGACTTTC; CDR3: CASSVSGANVLTF
J: TRBJ2-5; V: TRBV11-2; D: TRBD1; size: many; DNA: TGTGCCAGCATCCGAGACAGGGCCCAAGAGACCCAGTACTTC; CDR3: CASIRDRAQETQYF
J: TRBJ2-7; V: TRBV5-1; D: .; size: few; DNA: TGCGCCAGCAGCTTGGAGTCCTCACCTGGGGAGCAGTACTTC; CDR3: CASSLESSPGEQYF
J: TRBJ1-5; V: TRBV27; D: TRBD1; size: .; DNA: TGTGCCAGCAGTTTATCGACAGGGGCTCAGCCCCAGCATTTT; CDR3: CASSLSTGAQPQHF
J: TRBJ2-3; V: TRBV10-2; D: .; size: few; DNA: TGCGCCAGCAGTGAGTTTACAGATACGCAGTATTTT; CDR3: CASSEFTDTQYF
J: TRBJ2-2; V: TRBV6-5; D: .; size: few; DNA: TGTGCCAGCAGTTACTACGGGGGGGAGCTGTTTTTT; CDR3: CASSYYGGELFF
J: TRBJ1-2; V: TRBV5-1; D: TRBD1; size: few; DNA: TGCGCCAGCAGCGGGACAGGGGGCAACTATGGCTACACCTTC; CDR3: CASSGTGGNYGYTF
J: TRBJ2-2; V: TRBV15; D: .; size: .; DNA: TGTGCCACCAGCAGAGAAAACGGGGAGCTGTTTTTT; CDR3: CATSRENGELFF
J: TRBJ1-1; V: TRBV7-2; D: .; size: many; DNA: TGTGCCAGCAGCCCCCGGGTAGGGCGGACTGAAGCTTTCTTT; CDR3: CASSPRVGRTEAFF
J: TRBJ2-3; V: TRBV6-1; D: .; size: many; DNA: TGTGCCAGCAGCCCACCAGGGGCTACCACAGATACGCAGTATTTT; CDR3: CASSPPGATTDTQYF
J: TRBJ2-3; V: TRBV29-1; D: TRBD2; size: many; DNA: TGCAGCGGCGGGGGGGCAGGAGATACGCAGTATTTT; CDR3: CSGGGAGDTQYF
J: TRBJ1-5; V: TRBV19; D: .; size: many; DNA: TGTGCCAGTAGTATCCTAGGGAATAGCAATCAGCCCCAGCATTTT; CDR3: CASSILGNSNQPQHF
J: TRBJ2-5; V: TRBV7-9; D: .; size: few; DNA: TGTGCCAGCAGCTTAGGCGTGGGAGAAGGGGAGACCCAGTACTTC; CDR3: CASSLGVGEGETQYF
J: TRBJ1-2; V: TRBV6-1; D: .; size: .; DNA: TGTGCCAGCAGTCTGCGGACGACTGCTTATGGCTACACCTTC; CDR3: CASSLRTTAYGYTF
J: TRBJ1-1; V: TRBV5-6; D: TRBD1; size: many; DNA: TGTGCCAGCAGCACGAAGGACAGGGGCCCTGAAGCTTTCTTT; CDR3: CASSTKDRGPEAFF
J: TRBJ2-1; V: TRBV5-4; D: TRBD1; size: few; DNA: TGTGCCAGCAGCACAGGGGGTGAGCAGTTCTTC; CDR3: CASSTGGEQFF
J: TRBJ2-3; V: TRBV7-9; D: .; size: many; DNA: TGTGCCAGCAGACCCAGCCCCCTCCAGCGGTTCAGCACAGATACGCAGTATTTT; CDR3: CASRPSPLQRFSTDTQYF